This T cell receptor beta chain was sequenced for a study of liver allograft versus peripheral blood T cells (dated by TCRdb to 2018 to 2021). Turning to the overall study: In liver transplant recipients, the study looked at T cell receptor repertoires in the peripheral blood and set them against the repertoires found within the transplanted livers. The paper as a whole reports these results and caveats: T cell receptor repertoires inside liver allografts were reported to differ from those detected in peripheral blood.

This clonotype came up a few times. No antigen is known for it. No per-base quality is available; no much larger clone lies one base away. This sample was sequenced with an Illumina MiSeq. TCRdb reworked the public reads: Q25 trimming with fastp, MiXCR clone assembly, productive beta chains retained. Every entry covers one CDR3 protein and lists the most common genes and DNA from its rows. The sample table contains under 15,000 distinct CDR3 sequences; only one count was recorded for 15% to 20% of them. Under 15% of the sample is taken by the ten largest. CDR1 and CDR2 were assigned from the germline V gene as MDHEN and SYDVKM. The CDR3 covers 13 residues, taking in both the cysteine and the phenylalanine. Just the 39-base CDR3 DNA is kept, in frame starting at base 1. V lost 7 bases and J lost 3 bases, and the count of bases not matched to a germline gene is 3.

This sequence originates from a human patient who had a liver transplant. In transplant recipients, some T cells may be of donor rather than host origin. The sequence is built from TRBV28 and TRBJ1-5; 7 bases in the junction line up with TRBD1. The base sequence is TGTGCCAGCACGGACAGGATCAATCAGCCCCAGCATTTT. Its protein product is CASTDRINQPQHF.